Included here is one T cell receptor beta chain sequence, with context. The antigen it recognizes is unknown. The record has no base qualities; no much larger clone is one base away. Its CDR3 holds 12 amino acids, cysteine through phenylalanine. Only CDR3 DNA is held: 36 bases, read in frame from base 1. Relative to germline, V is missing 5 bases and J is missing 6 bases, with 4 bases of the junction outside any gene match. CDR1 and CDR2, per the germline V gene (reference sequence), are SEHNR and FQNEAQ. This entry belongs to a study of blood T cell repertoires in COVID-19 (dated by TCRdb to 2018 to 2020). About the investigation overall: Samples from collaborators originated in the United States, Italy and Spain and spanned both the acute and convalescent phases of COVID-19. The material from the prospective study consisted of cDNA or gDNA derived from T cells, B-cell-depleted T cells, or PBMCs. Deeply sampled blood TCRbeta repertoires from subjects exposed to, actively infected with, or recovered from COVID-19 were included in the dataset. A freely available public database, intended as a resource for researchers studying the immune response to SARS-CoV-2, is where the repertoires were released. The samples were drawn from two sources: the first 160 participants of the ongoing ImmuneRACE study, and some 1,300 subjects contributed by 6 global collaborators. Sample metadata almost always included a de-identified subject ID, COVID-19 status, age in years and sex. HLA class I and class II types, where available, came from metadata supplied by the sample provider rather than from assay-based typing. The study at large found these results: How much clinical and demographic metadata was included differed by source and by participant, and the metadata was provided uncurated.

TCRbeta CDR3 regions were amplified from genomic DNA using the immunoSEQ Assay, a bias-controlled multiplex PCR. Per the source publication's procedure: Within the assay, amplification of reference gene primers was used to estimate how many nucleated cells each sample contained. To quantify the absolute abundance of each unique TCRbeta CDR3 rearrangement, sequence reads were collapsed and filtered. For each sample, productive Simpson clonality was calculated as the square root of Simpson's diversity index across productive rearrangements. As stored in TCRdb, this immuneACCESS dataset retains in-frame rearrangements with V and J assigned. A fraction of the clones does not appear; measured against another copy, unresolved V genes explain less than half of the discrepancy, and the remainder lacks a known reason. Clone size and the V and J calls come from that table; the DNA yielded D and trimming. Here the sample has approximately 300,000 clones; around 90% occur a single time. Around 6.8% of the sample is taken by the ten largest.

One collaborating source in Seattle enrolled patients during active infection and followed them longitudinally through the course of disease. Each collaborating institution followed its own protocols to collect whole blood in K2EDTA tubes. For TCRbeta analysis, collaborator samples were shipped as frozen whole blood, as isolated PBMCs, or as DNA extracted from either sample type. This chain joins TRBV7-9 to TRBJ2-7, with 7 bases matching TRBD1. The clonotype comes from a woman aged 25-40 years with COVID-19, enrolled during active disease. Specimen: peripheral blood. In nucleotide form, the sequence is TGTGCCAGCAGCCTGACAGGGCTCGAGCAGTACTTC. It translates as CASSLTGLEQYF.